One sample yielded the 6 T cell receptor beta chains listed below, sequenced in a study of blood T cells in healthy people across ages. A J-beta primer mix and a sample-barcoded 5' primer were used in a second PCR of roughly 7 to 12 cycles. TCRdb re-derived calls from the 5' RACE reads in MiXCR, one entry per CDR3 protein. The sample has 650,000 to 1,000,000 distinct CDR3 sequences, 35% to 40% seen once. Material for sequencing was blood. These receptors originate from a man aged 18 to 29 in good health.

In DNA, the CDR3 is TGTGCCAGCAGCTTAGGCGACAGGCGGGCAGATACGCAGTATTTT. Protein product: CASSLGDRRADTQYF. The chain has TRBV7-2 and TRBJ2-3; a weak D match, TRBD1 (6 bases). V lost 1 base and J 4 bases, leaving 12 bases between the germline ends. This CDR3 has 15 amino acids. Germline CDR1 is SGHTA and CDR2 is FQGNSA.

This sequence joins TRBV20-1 and TRBJ2-1; D perhaps matches TRBD2 (6 bases). CDR3 length equals 15 residues. Deletions cut 6 bases from V and 5 bases from J, with 20 bases between. Germline loops: CDR1 DFQATT, CDR2 SNEGSKA (reference sequence). DNA for the CDR3: TGCAGTGCAGGCGGGATCCATCGCGCCAACAATGAGCAGTTCTTC. This sequence encodes CSAGGIHRANNEQFF.

This clonotype occurred a few times. The chain has TRBV12-3 or TRBV12-4 and TRBJ1-1; 7 nucleotides match TRBD1. With V trimmed by 3 bases and J by 10 bases, 8 bases remained unmatched. The CDR3 loop spans 13 amino acids. The CDR3 bases are TGTGCCAGCAGTTTGGTGCGACAGGGTGTAGCTTTCTTT. Translated, it gives CASSLVRQGVAFF.

This clonotype was recorded a few times. The genes are TRBV7-9 and TRBJ2-5; no clear D. V was clipped by 4 bases and J by 1 base, with 13 bases between them. The CDR3 is 15 residues long. CDR1 SEHNR and CDR2 FQNEAQ come from the germline V gene (reference sequence). CDR3 residues: CASSSSDLPQETQYF. DNA of the CDR3: TGTGCCAGCAGCTCCTCGGACCTACCCCAAGAGACCCAGTACTTC. The entire variable domain, with the rest obtained from reference TRBV7-9 and TRBJ2-5, is as follows: DTGVSQNPRHKITKRGQNVTFRCDPISEHNRLYWYRQTLGQGPEFLTYFQNEAQLEKSRLLSDRFSAERPKGSFSTLEIQRTEQGDSAMYLCASSSSDLPQETQYFGPGTRLLVL.

This clonotype was observed at least ten times. This chain links TRBV20-1 with TRBJ2-3; TRBD2 agrees at 7 bases. The CDR3 is 15 residues long. The V segment lost 0 bases and the J segment 3 bases; nucleotides outside the gene matches: 6. Germline-derived CDR1 and CDR2 are DFQATT and SNEGSKA (reference sequence). CDR3 sequence: CSARDLAAVTDTQYF. CDR3 sequence (DNA): TGCAGTGCTAGAGACCTAGCGGCCGTAACAGATACGCAGTATTTT.

In its sample, this clonotype was seen many times. The chain employs TRBV7-9 and TRBJ1-5; D ambiguous. This CDR3 comprises 13 residues. CDR1 is SEHNR, CDR2 FQNEAQ, per germline (reference sequence). The ends were cut back, 5 bases at V and 2 bases at J, with 7 bases in the middle. The CDR3 loop reads CASSHDGNQPQHF. The CDR3 DNA sequence: TGTGCCAGCAGCCACGACGGCAATCAGCCCCAGCATTTT.